What follows is one TCR beta chain and its context. Its antigen is currently unknown. This entry belongs to a study of CD4 T cells in relation to SARS-CoV-2 and coronaviruses. Study-level information: TCR beta CDR3s were sequenced after 10-day antigen culture of PBMCs.

Before the COVID-19 pandemic, during about 2010-2018, CD4+ T cells were taken from unexposed donors. After roughly 9 days of culture, CD4+ T cells were isolated. As cell numbers allowed, unexposed-donor CD4+ T cells faced SARS-CoV-2 S/N and four cold-coronavirus spikes. Here immunoSEQ multiplex PCR was the method, and the copy in TCRdb shows in-frame clones only, minus some. The sample lists about 16,000 clones, about 82% occurring once. The CDR3 covers 13 residues. Unmatched junction bases numbered 9, after V lost 4 bases and J lost 16 bases. Germline assignment: CDR1 KGHDR and CDR2 SFDVKD. This chain connects TRBV24-1 to TRBJ2-1; 10 nucleotides align to TRBD2. The clonotype originates from a human donor in good health. Sample: CD4+ T cells from PBMCs, cultured in vitro. The CDR3 loop is CATSEPTSGKLFF. As DNA, the CDR3 is TGTGCCACCAGTGAACCCACTAGCGGGAAGCTATTCTTC.